Listed below are T cell receptor beta chains from one sample, sequenced in a study of CD8+CD57+ T cells in acquired aplastic anemia. TCRdb redid the calling of the reads with MiXCR, one entry per CDR3 protein. The sample lists about 220,000 distinct CDR3 sequences, approximately 45% occurring once. Sequenced sample: sorted CD4+, CD8+, or CD8+CD57+ T cells (not recorded which) from PBMCs. These receptors were taken from a human donor with aplastic anemia. The CDR3 runs from the conserved cysteine through the conserved F or W. Each record gives: clone size, V gene, J gene, D gene, CDR3 DNA, CDR3 protein. A D gene is named only where the DNA matches it firmly. The size entry is marked missing in some rows and otherwise reads once, few, many or a size class.

-	TRBV7-2	TRBJ2-3	-	TGTGCCAGCAGCTTAGGTTTCTACACAGATACGCAGTATTTT	CASSLGFYTDTQYF
-	TRBV29-1	TRBJ1-1	-	TGCAGCGCGGGACGGATGAACACTGAAGCTTTCTTT	CSAGRMNTEAFF
many	TRBV29-1	TRBJ1-2	-	TGCAGCGTTGAGTCGTCCGGGAGCTATGGCTACACCTTC	CSVESSGSYGYTF
few	TRBV30	TRBJ2-7	-	TGTGCCTGGATGGGGGACGGTCTGTACGAGCAGTACTTC	CAWMGDGLYEQYF
many	TRBV20-1	TRBJ2-5	-	TGCAGTGCTAGCGCACAGGGATGGGAGACCCAGTACTTC	CSASAQGWETQYF
once	TRBV7-2	TRBJ2-3	TRBD2	TGTGCCAGCAGCTTAGGTCCAGCGGGAGTCGGCAATGAGCAGTATTTT	CASSLGPAGVGNEQYF
many	TRBV7-3	TRBJ2-6	-	TGTGCCAGCAGCTTATCGGGCCTCTCTGGGGCCAACGTCCTGACTTTC	CASSLSGLSGANVLTF
few	TRBV27	TRBJ2-2	TRBD1	TGTGCCAGCAGTTTCGGGACAGGGGGCGGGGAGCTGTTTTTT	CASSFGTGGGELFF
few	TRBV7-9	TRBJ1-6	TRBD1	TGTGCCAGCAGCTTACCCGAACAGGGGCCCCCCGGGACAGGCAATTCACCCCTCCACTTT	CASSLPEQGPPGTGNSPLHF
many	TRBV11-1	TRBJ2-7	-	TGTGCCAGCAGCTACCGCGACGGGCCCCGCTCCTACGAGCAGTACTTC	CASSYRDGPRSYEQYF
few	TRBV27	TRBJ2-7	-	TGTGCCAGCAGTTTAGAGCCCAGCTCCTATGAGCAGTACTTC	CASSLEPSSYEQYF
-	TRBV7-9	TRBJ2-1	-	TGTGCCAGCAGCTTAGTACAGGGTGAGAATGAGCAGTTCTTC	CASSLVQGENEQFF
many	TRBV7-2	TRBJ1-1	-	TGTGCCAGCAGCTTATTTCACAGCTTCACTGAAGCTTTCTTT	CASSLFHSFTEAFF
many	TRBV7-9	TRBJ1-1	-	TGTGCCAGCAGCTTAGGGGAGACCCGGAGGACTGAAGCTTTCTTT	CASSLGETRRTEAFF
many	TRBV7-8	TRBJ1-1	-	TGTGCCAGCAGCTTAGATGAGACGGAGTCTGAAGCTTTCTTT	CASSLDETESEAFF
-	TRBV10-3	TRBJ2-7	TRBD2	TGTGCCATCAGGGCGGGGGGCCTAGGATACGAGCAGTACTTC	CAIRAGGLGYEQYF
-	TRBV12-3/TRBV12-4	TRBJ2-3	TRBD2	TGTGCCAGCAGTCTTATAGCGGGTACGCAGTATTTT	CASSLIAGTQYF
-	TRBV7-3	TRBJ2-3	-	TGTGCCAGCAGCCCCTGGGGGGGCACAGATACGCAGTATTTT	CASSPWGGTDTQYF
-	TRBV20-1	TRBJ2-7	TRBD1	TGCAGCGTCTTTGGGACAGCCACTTCCTACGAGCAGTACTTC	CSVFGTATSYEQYF
-	TRBV7-9	TRBJ2-3	TRBD2	TGTGCCAGCAGCCCAAAACTAGCGGGGGGGCCTCATACGCAGTATTTT	CASSPKLAGGPHTQYF
many	TRBV7-9	TRBJ1-4	TRBD1	TGTGCCAGCAGCTCACCCCAGGGGGCAGATGAAAAACTGTTTTTT	CASSSPQGADEKLFF
many	TRBV5-1	TRBJ1-2	-	TGCGCCAGCAGCTTGAGGGCCTACTATGGCTACACCTTC	CASSLRAYYGYTF
many	TRBV7-8	TRBJ1-2	TRBD1	TGTGCCAGCAGCTTAGCGGGCAGGGGGCACTATGGCTACACCTTC	CASSLAGRGHYGYTF
many	TRBV10-2	TRBJ2-7	-	TGCGCCAGCAGTGAAAACCTGAGGCCTTTCGGCGAGCAGTACTTC	CASSENLRPFGEQYF
-	TRBV27	TRBJ2-7	TRBD2	TGTGCCAGCAGTTTATCGGTGTCGGGACTAGCGTACGAGCAGTACTTC	CASSLSVSGLAYEQYF
-	TRBV10-3	TRBJ1-4	-	TGTGCCATCAGTGAGGGGGGCAGCCCGGGGCAACTGTTTTTT	CAISEGGSPGQLFF
-	TRBV10-3	TRBJ1-2	-	TGTGCCATCAGTGAGCGGGGGGACTATGGCTACACCTTC	CAISERGDYGYTF
many	TRBV27	TRBJ1-1	-	TGTGCCAGCGGCAGGGTGAAGGACACTGAAGCTTTCTTT	CASGRVKDTEAFF
many	TRBV20-1	TRBJ2-5	-	TGCAGTGCTAGCGCGGGGCCAGTAGAGACCCAGTACTTC	CSASAGPVETQYF
many	TRBV20-1	TRBJ1-2	-	TGCAGTGCTAGTTTCCTTCTGGATGGCTACACCTTC	CSASFLLDGYTF
-	TRBV15	TRBJ1-2	TRBD1	TGTGCCACCAGCAGTTCTGGATCCGGGACAGGTCTCCTCCCTTGCTTC	CATSSSGSGTGLLPCF
many	TRBV6-1	TRBJ2-7	-	TGTGCCAGCATAGACGCGGGTCCTCAGGACGAGCAGTACTTC	CASIDAGPQDEQYF
once	TRBV20-1	TRBJ2-2	TRBD2	TGCAGTGCTAGAGACGGGACTAGCGGGACGAACACCGGGGAGCTGTTTTTT	CSARDGTSGTNTGELFF
-	TRBV2	TRBJ2-7	-	TGTGCCAGCAGTGAAGGCCAGGTTTTGTATGAGCAGTACTTC	CASSEGQVLYEQYF
few	TRBV20-1	TRBJ2-7	TRBD2	TGCAGTGCTAGAGATCTCCTAGCGGGGGCCTACGAGCAGTACTTC	CSARDLLAGAYEQYF
many	TRBV10-3	TRBJ1-1	-	TGTGCCATCAGTGAGGACGGATTGAACACTGAAGCTTTCTTT	CAISEDGLNTEAFF
-	TRBV9	TRBJ1-2	-	TGTGCCAGCACCTCCCCCCTCCAGGGCTACTATGGCTACACCTTC	CASTSPLQGYYGYTF
many	TRBV5-1	TRBJ2-5	-	TGCGCCAGCAGCAAGTACCAAGAGACCCAGTACTTC	CASSKYQETQYF
many	TRBV9	TRBJ1-6	-	TGTGCCAGCAGCTCACAGTGTTCCTATAATTCACCCCTCCACTTT	CASSSQCSYNSPLHF
-	TRBV6-2/TRBV6-3	TRBJ2-7	-	TGTGCCAGCAGGGTACTGGGACACAATCAGTACGAGCAGTACTTC	CASRVLGHNQYEQYF
many	TRBV15	TRBJ1-2	-	TGTGCCACCAGTCCACAGGGCCTCGATGACTATGGCTACACCTTC	CATSPQGLDDYGYTF
many	TRBV7-2	TRBJ2-7	-	TGTGCCAGCAGCTTATACGGCGAGCAGTACTTC	CASSLYGEQYF
-	TRBV6-2/TRBV6-3	TRBJ1-5	-	TGTGCCAGCAGCCCCGAGGGGGGCCAGCCCCAGCATTTT	CASSPEGGQPQHF
-	TRBV20-1	TRBJ2-3	-	TGCAGTGCTAGAGATCTGGTTGTGGCAGATACGCAGTATTTT	CSARDLVVADTQYF
-	TRBV4-2	TRBJ2-1	TRBD2	TGTGCCAGCAGCATTCCCGGGACTAGTCTGTGGAATGAGCAGTTCTTC	CASSIPGTSLWNEQFF
once	TRBV15	TRBJ2-5	-	TGTGCCACCAGCAGAGATAGTGGGGTCGAGACCCAGTACTTC	CATSRDSGVETQYF
-	TRBV5-1	TRBJ2-5	-	TGCGCCAGCAGGACTGACAGGCGGGAGACCCAGTACTTC	CASRTDRRETQYF
many	TRBV11-2	TRBJ2-1	-	TGTGCCAGCAGTTCTACAGATCCGAATGAGCAGTTCTTC	CASSSTDPNEQFF
-	TRBV6-4	TRBJ2-4	-	TGTGCCAGCAGGAGTGGGGGAACCAAAAACATTCAGTACTTC	CASRSGGTKNIQYF
-	TRBV29-1	TRBJ1-2	TRBD1	TGCAGCGTTGAAGGCAGGGGACAGGGGGCGCCTAACTATGGCTACACCTTC	CSVEGRGQGAPNYGYTF
many	TRBV7-2	TRBJ1-3	-	TGTGCCAGCAGCTTAGGTCGGAACACCATATATTTT	CASSLGRNTIYF
-	TRBV15	TRBJ1-2	-	TGTGCCACCAGCAGAGATTCGCGTGGGCGGCGGGGGGATGGCTACACCTTC	CATSRDSRGRRGDGYTF
-	TRBV13	TRBJ1-6	-	TGTGCCAGCAGCTTAAGCGGCAGGCCCTCCTATAACTCACCCCTCCACTTT	CASSLSGRPSYNSPLHF
many	TRBV7-2	TRBJ2-1	-	TGTGCCAGCAGATTAGGAGGGGACAATGAGCAGTTCTTC	CASRLGGDNEQFF
-	TRBV6-5	TRBJ1-6	-	TGTGCCAGCATGGGGGGAGGGTTCTATAATTCACCCCTCCACTTT	CASMGGGFYNSPLHF